This T cell receptor (beta chain) was recorded in a study of shared T cell receptors in the human thymus. With V trimmed by 0 bases and J by 8 bases, 9 bases remained unmatched. The CDR3 length is 16 residues. Germline lookup yields CDR1 LGHNA and CDR2 YSLEER. Here immunoSEQ multiplex PCR was the method, and the copy in TCRdb shows in-frame clones only, minus some. Of roughly 700,000 clones in the sample, roughly 88% are singletons; the top ten hold 0.0095% to 0.013%. These data also featured in a second study, about human thymus T cells. That work states: Each of the donors was a healthy Finnish infant who was undergoing open corrective cardiac surgery for congenital heart defects. Thymic tissue was derived from resections collected during corrective heart surgery. Usage of V and J genes appeared biased in thymic and blood repertoires. Unrelated individuals had highly overlapping thymic repertoires, as reported in related research.

The V gene is TRBV4-3, the J gene TRBJ2-1, with 8 bases fitting TRBD2. Input material: thymocytes. This TCR derives from a boy under three years old with a congenital heart defect. The chain's CDR3 is CASSQDRRAGDDEQFF. The CDR3 DNA follows: TGCGCCAGCAGCCAAGATCGCAGAGCGGGAGACGATGAGCAGTTCTTC.